These 8 T cell receptor beta chains came from one sample sequenced in a study of CD8+ T cells in alopecia areata. Treatment in this sample: oral pan-JAK inhibitor, 5-10 mg twice daily. Following RNA extraction, reverse transcription yielded cDNA that acted as the sequencing template. TCRdb's copy holds only in-frame clones and misses some; the assay was immunoSEQ multiplex PCR. The table includes some 170,000 clones, about 54% detected once. The starting material was CD4+ T cells sorted from blood, obtained between weeks 55 and 65, from a patient treated with tofacitinib. All receptors derive from a human donor with alopecia areata.

The genes are TRBV12-5 and TRBJ2-7; TRBD1 agrees at 8 bases. The length of the CDR3 is 16 residues. The germline gives CDR1 LGHNT, CDR2 FRNRAP. Germline trimming cut 0 bases from V and 3 bases from J; bases unmatched to any gene: 7. The CDR3 sequence is CASGLVLGQALYEQYF. In nucleotides, the CDR3 is TGTGCTAGTGGTTTGGTACTGGGACAGGCTCTCTACGAGCAGTACTTC.

This clone was found once. V usage is TRBV7-2 and J usage is TRBJ2-3; TRBD2 matches 9 bases. Germline assignment: CDR1 SGHTA and CDR2 FQGNSA. The CDR3 is 14 residues long. V lost 3 bases and J lost 6; bases outside the gene matches: 4. The CDR3 sequence: CASSLRTSGDTQYF. CDR3 bases: TGTGCCAGCAGCTTGCGTACTAGCGGGGATACGCAGTATTTT.

The CDR3 nucleotides are TGTGCCAGCAGCCTAGGGGCGGTTCGGCAGGGGGCGAACTATGGCTACACCTTC. Its protein product is CASSLGAVRQGANYGYTF. V usage is TRBV7-9 and J usage is TRBJ1-2, with 8 bases identical to TRBD1. The CDR3 is 18 amino acids. J gave up 2 bases and V 5 bases, and 16 bases lay outside the gene matches. Germline V lookup: CDR1 SEHNR, CDR2 FQNEAQ (reference sequence).

The chain employs TRBV19 and TRBJ2-2; a weak D match, TRBD2 (5 bases). Germline V gene data show CDR1 as LNHDA and CDR2 as SQIVND (reference sequence). This CDR3 contains 15 residues. The V gene lost 9 bases and the J gene lost 6 bases, with 20 bases spanning the gap. For the CDR3, the DNA is TGTGCCAGCCTCCAAACCGCTGCGGGTCCCGGGGAGCTGTTTTTT. Translated, it gives CASLQTAAGPGELFF.

Only a few counts were recorded for this clone. The V call is TRBV28, the J call TRBJ2-3, with TRBD1 identical over 8 bases. This CDR3 is 18 amino acids long. J was trimmed by 0 bases and V by 0 bases; bases with no gene match: 8. Germline V gene data show CDR1 as MDHEN and CDR2 as SYDVKM. DNA of the CDR3: TGTGCCAGCAGTTTATGGAGAACAGGGGGGCAAAGCACAGATACGCAGTATTTT. The encoded protein is CASSLWRTGGQSTDTQYF. The variable domain in full, completed from reference TRBV28 and TRBJ2-3, reads DVKVTQSSRYLVKRTGEKVFLECVQDMDHENMFWYRQDPGLGLRLIYFSYDVKMKEKGDIPEGYSVSREKKERFSLILESASTNQTSMYLCASSLWRTGGQSTDTQYFGPGTRLTVL.

The chain joins TRBV14 to TRBJ2-7; D gene ambiguous. Trimming took off 3 bases at V and 2 bases at J, with 11 bases between the two ends. This CDR3 has 14 amino acids. Germline V gives CDR1 SGHDN, CDR2 FVKESK. The CDR3, as DNA: TGTGCCAGCAGCCACAGGAATCGTACCTACGAGCAGTACTTC. It is translated as CASSHRNRTYEQYF.

This clone was seen a handful of times. The chain joins TRBV29-1 to TRBJ2-5, with D perhaps TRBD2 (6 bases). The CDR3 spans 13 residues. V gave up 8 bases and J gave up 2 bases, with 15 bases separating them. Germline CDR1 and CDR2: SQVTM and ANQGSEA. CDR3 region: CSSKGLYQETQYF. The CDR3 nucleotides are TGCAGCTCCAAAGGACTATATCAAGAGACCCAGTACTTC.

This chain links TRBV6-1 with TRBJ1-1, with unresolved D. The CDR3 consists of 12 residues. Germline V gene data show CDR1 as MNHNS and CDR2 as SASEGT. The V end was cut by 10 bases, the J end by 0 bases, with 9 bases between. CDR3 DNA sequence: TGTGCCACCTCGCCCGTGAACACTGAAGCTTTCTTT. This encodes CATSPVNTEAFF.